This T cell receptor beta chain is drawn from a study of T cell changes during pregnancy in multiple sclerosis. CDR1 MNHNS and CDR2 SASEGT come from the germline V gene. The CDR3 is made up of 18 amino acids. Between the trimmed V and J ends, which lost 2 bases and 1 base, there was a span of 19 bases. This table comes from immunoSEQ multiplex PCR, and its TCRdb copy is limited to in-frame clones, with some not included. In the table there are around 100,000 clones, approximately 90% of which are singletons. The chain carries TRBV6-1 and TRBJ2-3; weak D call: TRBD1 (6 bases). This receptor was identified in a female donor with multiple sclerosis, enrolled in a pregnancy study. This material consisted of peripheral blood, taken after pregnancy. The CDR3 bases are TGTGCCAGCAGTGAATTCGTCTCGGGCCCAGGGGGCACAGATACGCAGTATTTT. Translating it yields CASSEFVSGPGGTDTQYF.